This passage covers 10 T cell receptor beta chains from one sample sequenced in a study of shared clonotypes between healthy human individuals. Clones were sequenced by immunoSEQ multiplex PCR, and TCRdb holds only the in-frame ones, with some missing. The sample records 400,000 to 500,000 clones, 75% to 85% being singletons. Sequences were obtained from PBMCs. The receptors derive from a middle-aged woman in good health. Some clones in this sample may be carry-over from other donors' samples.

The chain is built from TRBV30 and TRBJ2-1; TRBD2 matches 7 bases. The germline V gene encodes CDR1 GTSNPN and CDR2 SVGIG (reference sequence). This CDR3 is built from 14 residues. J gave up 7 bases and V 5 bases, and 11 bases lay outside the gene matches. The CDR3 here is CAWSGLGIGNEQFF. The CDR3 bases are TGTGCCTGGTCCGGACTAGGTATAGGAAATGAGCAGTTCTTC.

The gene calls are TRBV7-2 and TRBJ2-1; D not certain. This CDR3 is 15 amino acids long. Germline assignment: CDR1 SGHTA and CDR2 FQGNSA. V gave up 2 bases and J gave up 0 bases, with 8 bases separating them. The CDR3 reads CASSLSHSSYNEQFF. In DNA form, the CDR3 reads TGTGCCAGCAGCTTATCCCACTCCTCCTACAATGAGCAGTTCTTC.

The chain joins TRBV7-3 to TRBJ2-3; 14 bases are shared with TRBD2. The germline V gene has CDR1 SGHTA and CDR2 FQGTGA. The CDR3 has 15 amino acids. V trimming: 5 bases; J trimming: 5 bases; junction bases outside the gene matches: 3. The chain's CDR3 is CASSLGLAGVDTQYF. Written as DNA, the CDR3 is TGTGCCAGCAGCCTGGGACTAGCGGGAGTAGATACGCAGTATTTT.

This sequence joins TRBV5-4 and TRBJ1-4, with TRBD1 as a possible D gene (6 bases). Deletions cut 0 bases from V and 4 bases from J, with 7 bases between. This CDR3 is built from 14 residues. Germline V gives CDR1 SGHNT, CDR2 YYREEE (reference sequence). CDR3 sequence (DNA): TGTGCCAGCAGCTTGGACAGGGATAATGAAAAACTGTTTTTT. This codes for CASSLDRDNEKLFF.

CDR3 in amino acids: CASSPGTSGGDTQYF. CDR3 in DNA: TGTGCCAGCAGTCCTGGGACTAGCGGGGGCGATACGCAGTATTTT. The genes are TRBV6-5 and TRBJ2-3, with TRBD2 identical over 14 bases. Trimming took 5 bases from V and 6 from J; bases not matched to a gene: 4. Germline-derived CDR1 and CDR2 are MNHEY and SVGAGI. The CDR3 contains 15 residues.

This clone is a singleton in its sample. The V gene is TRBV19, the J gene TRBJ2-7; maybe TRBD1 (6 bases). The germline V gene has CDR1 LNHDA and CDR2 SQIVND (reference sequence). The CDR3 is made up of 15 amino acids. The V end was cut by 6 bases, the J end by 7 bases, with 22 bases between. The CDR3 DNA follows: TGTGCCAGTAGCAAAATCAGGGGCCCCCAGGGAGAGCAGTACTTC. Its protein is CASSKIRGPQGEQYF.

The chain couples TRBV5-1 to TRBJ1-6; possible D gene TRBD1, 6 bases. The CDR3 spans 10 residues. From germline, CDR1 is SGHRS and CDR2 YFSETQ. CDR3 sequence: CPGAYSPLHF. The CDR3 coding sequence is TGCCCGGGGGCTTATTCACCCCTCCACTTT.

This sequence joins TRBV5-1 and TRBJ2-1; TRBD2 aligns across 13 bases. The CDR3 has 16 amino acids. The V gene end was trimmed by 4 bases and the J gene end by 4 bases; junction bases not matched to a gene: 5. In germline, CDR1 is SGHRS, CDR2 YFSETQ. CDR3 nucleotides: TGCGCCAGCAGCCCCCTGGGACTAGCGGGGTACAATGAGCAGTTCTTC. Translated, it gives CASSPLGLAGYNEQFF.

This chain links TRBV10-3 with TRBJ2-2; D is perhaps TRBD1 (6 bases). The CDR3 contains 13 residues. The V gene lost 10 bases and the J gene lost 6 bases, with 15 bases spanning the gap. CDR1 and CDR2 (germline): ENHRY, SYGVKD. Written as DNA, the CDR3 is TGTGCCACCATACAGGGTCCGCCCGGGGAGCTGTTTTTT. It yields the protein CATIQGPPGELFF.

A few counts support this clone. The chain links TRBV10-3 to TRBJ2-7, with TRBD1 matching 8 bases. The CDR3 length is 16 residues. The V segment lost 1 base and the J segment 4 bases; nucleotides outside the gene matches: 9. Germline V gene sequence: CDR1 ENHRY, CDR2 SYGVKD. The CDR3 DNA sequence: TGTGCCATCAGTGAGTTTACCAGGGGGCGTGGGTACGAGCAGTACTTC. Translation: CAISEFTRGRGYEQYF.